This TCR beta chain came from a study of cytomegalovirus exposure and HLA in healthy donors. Profiling relied on immunoSEQ multiplex PCR, and the TCRdb table lists in-frame clones only, not all of them. The sample has 220,000 or so clones, around 87% seen once. The ends lost 3 bases at V and 3 bases at J; junction bases unmatched: 8. CDR3 length: 17 amino acids. From germline, CDR1 is MGHRA and CDR2 YSYEKL. This clone was seen once. This clonotype was sampled from a woman aged 18 to 35 in good health and CMV-seropositive. The sequenced material came from PBMCs. The chain joins TRBV4-1 to TRBJ2-7, with 13 bases aligning to TRBD2. The CDR3 here is CASSQGLAGFLDYEQYF. The CDR3 DNA follows: TGCGCCAGCAGCCAGGGACTAGCGGGGTTTTTGGACTACGAGCAGTACTTC.